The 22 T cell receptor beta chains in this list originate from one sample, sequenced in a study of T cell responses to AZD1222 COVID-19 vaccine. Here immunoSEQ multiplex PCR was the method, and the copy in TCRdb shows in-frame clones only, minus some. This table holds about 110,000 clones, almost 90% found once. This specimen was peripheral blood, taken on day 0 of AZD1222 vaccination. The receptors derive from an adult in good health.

CDR3 protein: CASSPGGSSGANVLTF. The CDR3 bases are TGTGCCAGCAGCCCGGGGGGGAGCTCTGGGGCCAACGTCCTGACTTTC. The rearrangement uses TRBV5-4 and TRBJ2-6; 8 bases match TRBD2. J lost 0 bases, V lost 4 bases, and 3 bases had no gene match. CDR1 and CDR2 from the germline V gene are SGHNT and YYREEE (reference sequence). The CDR3 has 16 amino acids.

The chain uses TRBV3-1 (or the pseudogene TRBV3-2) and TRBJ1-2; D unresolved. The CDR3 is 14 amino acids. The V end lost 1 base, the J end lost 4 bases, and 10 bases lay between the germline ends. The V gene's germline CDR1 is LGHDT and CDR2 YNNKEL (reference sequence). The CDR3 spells CASSQGALAYGYTF. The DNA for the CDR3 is TGTGCCAGCAGCCAAGGGGCTCTCGCCTATGGCTACACCTTC.

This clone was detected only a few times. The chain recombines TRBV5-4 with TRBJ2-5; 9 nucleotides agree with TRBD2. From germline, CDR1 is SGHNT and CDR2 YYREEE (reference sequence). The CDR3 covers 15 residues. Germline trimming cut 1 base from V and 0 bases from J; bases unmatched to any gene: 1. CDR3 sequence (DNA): TGTGCCAGCAGCTTGCCTAGCGGGAACCAAGAGACCCAGTACTTC. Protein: CASSLPSGNQETQYF.

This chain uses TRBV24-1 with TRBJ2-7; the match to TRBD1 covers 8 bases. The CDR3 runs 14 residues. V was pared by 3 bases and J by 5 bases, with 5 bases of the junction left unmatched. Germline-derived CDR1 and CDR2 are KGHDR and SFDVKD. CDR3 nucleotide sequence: TGTGCCACCAGTGATCGACGACAGGGGAACGAGCAGTACTTC. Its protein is CATSDRRQGNEQYF.

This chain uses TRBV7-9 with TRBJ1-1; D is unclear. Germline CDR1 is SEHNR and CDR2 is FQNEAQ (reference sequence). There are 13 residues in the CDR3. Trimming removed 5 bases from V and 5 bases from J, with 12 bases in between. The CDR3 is CASSTPWVTEAFF. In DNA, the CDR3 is TGTGCCAGCAGCACCCCCTGGGTAACTGAAGCTTTCTTT. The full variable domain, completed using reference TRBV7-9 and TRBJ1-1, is DTGVSQNPRHKITKRGQNVTFRCDPISEHNRLYWYRQTLGQGPEFLTYFQNEAQLEKSRLLSDRFSAERPKGSFSTLEIQRTEQGDSAMYLCASSTPWVTEAFFGQGTRLTVV.

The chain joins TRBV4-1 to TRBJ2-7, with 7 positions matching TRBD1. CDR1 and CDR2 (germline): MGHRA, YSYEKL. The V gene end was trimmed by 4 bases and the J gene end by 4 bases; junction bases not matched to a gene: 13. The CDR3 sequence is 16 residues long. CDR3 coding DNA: TGCGCCAGCAGCCCTTATCGAGGGCAGGGGGATTACGAGCAGTACTTC. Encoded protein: CASSPYRGQGDYEQYF.

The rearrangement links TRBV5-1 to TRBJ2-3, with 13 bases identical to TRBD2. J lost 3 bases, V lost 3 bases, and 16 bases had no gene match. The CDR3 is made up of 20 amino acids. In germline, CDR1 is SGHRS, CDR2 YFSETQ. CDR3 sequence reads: CASSSPPRTSGSGETDTQYF. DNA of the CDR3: TGCGCCAGCAGCTCTCCCCCCCGGACTAGCGGGAGTGGGGAGACAGATACGCAGTATTTT.

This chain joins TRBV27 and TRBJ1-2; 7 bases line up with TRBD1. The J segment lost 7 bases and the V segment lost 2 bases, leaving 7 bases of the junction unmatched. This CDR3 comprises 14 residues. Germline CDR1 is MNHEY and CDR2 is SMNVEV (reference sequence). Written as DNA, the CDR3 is TGTGCCAGCAGTTTAATATTAGGGGGCGGTGGCTACACCTTC. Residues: CASSLILGGGGYTF.

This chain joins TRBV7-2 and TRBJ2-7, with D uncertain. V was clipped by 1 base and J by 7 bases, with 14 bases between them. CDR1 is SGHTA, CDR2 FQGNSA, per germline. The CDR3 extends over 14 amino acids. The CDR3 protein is CASSLGFGWGEQYF. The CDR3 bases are TGTGCCAGCAGCTTAGGTTTTGGGTGGGGTGAGCAGTACTTC.

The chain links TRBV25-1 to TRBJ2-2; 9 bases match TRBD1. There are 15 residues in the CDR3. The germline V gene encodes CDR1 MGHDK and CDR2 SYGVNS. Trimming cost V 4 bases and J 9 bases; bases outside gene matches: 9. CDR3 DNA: TGTGCCAGCAGTGGTACAGGGGGCACCCACTGGGAGCTGTTTTTT. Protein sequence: CASSGTGGTHWELFF.

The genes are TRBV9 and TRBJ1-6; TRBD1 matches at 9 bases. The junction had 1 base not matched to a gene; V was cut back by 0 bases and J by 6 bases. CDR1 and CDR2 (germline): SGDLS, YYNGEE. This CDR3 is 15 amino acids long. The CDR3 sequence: CASSVEDRGNSPLHF. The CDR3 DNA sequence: TGTGCCAGCAGCGTAGAGGACAGGGGTAATTCACCCCTCCACTTT.

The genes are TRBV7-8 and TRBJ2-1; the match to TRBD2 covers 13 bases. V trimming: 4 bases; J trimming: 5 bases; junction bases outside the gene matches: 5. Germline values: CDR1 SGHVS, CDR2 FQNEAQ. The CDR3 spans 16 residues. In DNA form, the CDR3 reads TGTGCCAGCAGCTGGACTAGCGGGAGTGCAAACAATGAGCAGTTCTTC. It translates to CASSWTSGSANNEQFF.

CDR3 amino acids: CASSLGAMNTEAFF. The DNA of the CDR3 is TGTGCCAGCAGTTTAGGGGCTATGAACACTGAAGCTTTCTTT. The chain combines TRBV27 with TRBJ1-1, with D possibly matching TRBD1 (5 bases). This CDR3 has 14 residues. Germline lookup yields CDR1 MNHEY and CDR2 SMNVEV (reference sequence). The V end lost 2 bases, the J end lost 0 bases, and 7 bases lay between the germline ends.

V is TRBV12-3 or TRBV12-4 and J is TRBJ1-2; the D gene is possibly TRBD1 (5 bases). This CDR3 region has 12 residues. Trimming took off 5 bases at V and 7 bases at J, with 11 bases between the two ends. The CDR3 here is CASSVYRLGYTF. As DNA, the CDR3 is TGTGCCAGCAGTGTCTACAGGCTTGGCTACACCTTC.

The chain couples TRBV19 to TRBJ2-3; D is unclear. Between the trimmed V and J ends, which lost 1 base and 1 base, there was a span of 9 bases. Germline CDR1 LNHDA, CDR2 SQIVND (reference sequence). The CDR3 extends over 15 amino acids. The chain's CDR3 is CASSIGAGGTDTQYF. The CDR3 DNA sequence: TGTGCCAGTAGTATAGGGGCTGGGGGCACAGATACGCAGTATTTT. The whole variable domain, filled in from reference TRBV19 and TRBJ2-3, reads DGGITQSPKYLFRKEGQNVTLSCEQNLNHDAMYWYRQDPGQGLRLIYYSQIVNDFQKGDIAEGYSVSREKKESFPLTVTSAQKNPTAFYLCASSIGAGGTDTQYFGPGTRLTVL.

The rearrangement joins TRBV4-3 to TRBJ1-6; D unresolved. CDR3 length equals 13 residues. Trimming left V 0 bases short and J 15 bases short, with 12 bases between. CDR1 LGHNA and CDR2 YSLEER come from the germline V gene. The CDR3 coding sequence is TGCGCCAGCAGCCAAGATCCCGCGGCCCGCCTCCACTTT. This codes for CASSQDPAARLHF.

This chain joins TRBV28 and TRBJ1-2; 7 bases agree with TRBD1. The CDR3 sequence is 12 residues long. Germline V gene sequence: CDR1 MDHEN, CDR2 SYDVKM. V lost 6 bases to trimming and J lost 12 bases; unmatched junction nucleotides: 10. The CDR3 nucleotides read TGTGCCAGCAGGGCACTCGACAGGGAAAACACCTTC. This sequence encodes CASRALDRENTF.

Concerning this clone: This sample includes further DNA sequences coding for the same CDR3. The CDR3 DNA reads TGTGCCAGCAGCCCACAGGGGGCGACTGAAGCTTTCTTT. Amino acids: CASSPQGATEAFF. V usage is TRBV3-1 (or the pseudogene TRBV3-2) and J usage is TRBJ1-1, with 9 bases lining up with TRBD1. The CDR3 consists of 13 residues. With V trimmed by 4 bases and J by 5 bases, 2 bases remained unmatched. Germline V CDR1 and CDR2: LGHDT, YNNKEL (reference sequence).

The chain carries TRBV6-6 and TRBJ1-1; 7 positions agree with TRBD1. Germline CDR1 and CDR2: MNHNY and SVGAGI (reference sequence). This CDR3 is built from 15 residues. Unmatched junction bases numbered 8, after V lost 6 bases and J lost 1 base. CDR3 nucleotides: TGTGCCAGCAGCTATACGACAGGGCGGAACACTGAAGCTTTCTTT. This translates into CASSYTTGRNTEAFF.

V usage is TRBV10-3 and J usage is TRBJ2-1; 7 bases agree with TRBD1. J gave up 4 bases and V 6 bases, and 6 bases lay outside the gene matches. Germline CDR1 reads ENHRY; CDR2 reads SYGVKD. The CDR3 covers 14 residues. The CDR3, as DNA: TGTGCCATCAGCCGGGACAGCAATTACAATGAGCAGTTCTTC. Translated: CAISRDSNYNEQFF.

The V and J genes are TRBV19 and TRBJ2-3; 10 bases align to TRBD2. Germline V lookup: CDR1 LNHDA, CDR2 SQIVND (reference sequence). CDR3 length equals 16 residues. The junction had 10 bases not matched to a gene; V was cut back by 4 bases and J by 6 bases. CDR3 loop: CASSTLLAGSVDTQYF. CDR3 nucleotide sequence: TGTGCCAGTAGTACCTTACTAGCGGGGTCGGTCGATACGCAGTATTTT.

CDR3 loop: CASSPGQGAGRQPQHF. The CDR3 coding sequence is TGTGCCAGCTCACCGGGACAGGGGGCGGGAAGGCAGCCCCAGCATTTT. The chain carries TRBV18 and TRBJ1-5; TRBD1 matches 12 bases. V shed 3 bases and J 7 bases; nucleotides not matched to a gene: 7. The CDR3 totals 16 residues. Germline loops: CDR1 KGHSH, CDR2 LQKENI.